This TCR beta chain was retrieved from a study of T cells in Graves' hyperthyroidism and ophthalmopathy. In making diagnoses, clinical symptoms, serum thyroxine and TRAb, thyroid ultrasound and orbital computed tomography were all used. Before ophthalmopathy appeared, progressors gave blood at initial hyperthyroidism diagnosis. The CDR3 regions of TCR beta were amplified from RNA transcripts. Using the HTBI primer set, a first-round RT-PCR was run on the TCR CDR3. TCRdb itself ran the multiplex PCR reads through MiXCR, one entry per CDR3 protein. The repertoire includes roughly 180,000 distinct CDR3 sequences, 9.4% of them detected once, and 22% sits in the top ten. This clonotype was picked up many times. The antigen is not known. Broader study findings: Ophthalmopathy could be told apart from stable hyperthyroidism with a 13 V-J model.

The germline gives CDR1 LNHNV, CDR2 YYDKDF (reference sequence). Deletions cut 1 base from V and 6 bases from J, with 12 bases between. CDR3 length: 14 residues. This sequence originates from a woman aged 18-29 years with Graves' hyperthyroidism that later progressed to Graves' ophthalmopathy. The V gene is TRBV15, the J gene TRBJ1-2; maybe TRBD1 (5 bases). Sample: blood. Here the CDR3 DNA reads TGTGCCACCAGCAGAGGTCAGGGAATTGATGGCTACACCTTC. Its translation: CATSRGQGIDGYTF. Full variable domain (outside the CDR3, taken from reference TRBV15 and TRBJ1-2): DAMVIQNPRYQVTQFGKPVTLSCSQTLNHNVMYWYQQKSSQAPKLLFHYYDKDFNNEADTPDNFQSRRPNTSFCFLDIRSPGLGDTAMYLCATSRGQGIDGYTFGSGTRLTVV.